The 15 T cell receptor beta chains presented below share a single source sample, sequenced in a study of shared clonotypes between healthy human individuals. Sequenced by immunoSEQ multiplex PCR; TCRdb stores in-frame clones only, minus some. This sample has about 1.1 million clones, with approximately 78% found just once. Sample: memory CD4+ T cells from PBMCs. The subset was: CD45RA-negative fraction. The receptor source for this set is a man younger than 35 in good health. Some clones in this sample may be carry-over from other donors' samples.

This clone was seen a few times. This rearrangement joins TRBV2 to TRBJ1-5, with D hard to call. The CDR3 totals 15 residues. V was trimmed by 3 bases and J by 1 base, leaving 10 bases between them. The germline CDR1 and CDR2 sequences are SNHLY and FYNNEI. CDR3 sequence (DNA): TGTGCCAGCAGTGATCTCGACATGAGCAATCAGCCCCAGCATTTT. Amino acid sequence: CASSDLDMSNQPQHF.

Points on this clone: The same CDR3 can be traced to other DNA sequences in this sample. CDR3 in DNA: TGTGCCAGCAGTTCTGATAGCAATCAGCCCCAGCATTTT. Its protein product is CASSSDSNQPQHF. V and J are TRBV27 and TRBJ1-5; no reliable D call. The germline V gene encodes CDR1 MNHEY and CDR2 SMNVEV (reference sequence). Trimming removed 4 bases from V and 0 bases from J, with 4 bases in between. This CDR3 contains 13 residues.

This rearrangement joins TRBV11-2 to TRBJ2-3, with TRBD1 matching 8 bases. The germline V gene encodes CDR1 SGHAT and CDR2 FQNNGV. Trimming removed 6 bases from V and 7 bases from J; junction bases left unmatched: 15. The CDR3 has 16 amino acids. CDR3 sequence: CASRPWPDRAENTQYF. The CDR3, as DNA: TGTGCCAGCAGGCCCTGGCCGGACAGGGCTGAAAATACGCAGTATTTT.

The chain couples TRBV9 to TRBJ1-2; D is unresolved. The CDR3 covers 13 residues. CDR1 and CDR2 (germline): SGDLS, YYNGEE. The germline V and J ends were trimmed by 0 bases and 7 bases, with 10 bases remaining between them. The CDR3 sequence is CASSVVGLGGYTF. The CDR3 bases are TGTGCCAGCAGCGTAGTGGGATTGGGTGGCTACACCTTC.

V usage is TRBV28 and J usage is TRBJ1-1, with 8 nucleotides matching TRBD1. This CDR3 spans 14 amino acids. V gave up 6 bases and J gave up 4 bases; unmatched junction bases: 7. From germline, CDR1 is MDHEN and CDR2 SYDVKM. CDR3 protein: CASSSGQGSTEAFF. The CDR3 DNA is TGTGCCAGCAGCTCCGGACAGGGATCCACTGAAGCTTTCTTT.

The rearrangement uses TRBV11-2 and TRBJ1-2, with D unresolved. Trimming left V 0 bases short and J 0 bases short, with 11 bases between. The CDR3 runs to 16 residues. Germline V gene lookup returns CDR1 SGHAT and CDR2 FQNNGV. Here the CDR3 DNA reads TGTGCCAGCAGCTTAGATGGGGAAGACACTAACTATGGCTACACCTTC. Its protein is CASSLDGEDTNYGYTF.

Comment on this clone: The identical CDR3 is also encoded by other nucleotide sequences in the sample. For the CDR3, the DNA is TGCGCCAGCAGCTTGAGCAGGGATACGCAGTATTTT. Residues: CASSLSRDTQYF. This chain connects TRBV5-1 to TRBJ2-3; D call uncertain. Trimming took 1 base from V and 6 from J, leaving 6 bases between them. The germline CDR1 and CDR2 sequences are SGHRS and YFSETQ. The CDR3 length is 12 residues.

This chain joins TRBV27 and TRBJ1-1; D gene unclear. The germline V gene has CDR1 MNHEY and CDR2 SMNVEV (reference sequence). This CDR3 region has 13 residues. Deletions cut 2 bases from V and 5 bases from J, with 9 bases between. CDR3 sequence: CASSLRRRTEAFF. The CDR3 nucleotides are TGTGCCAGCAGTTTACGTCGGCGGACTGAAGCTTTCTTT.

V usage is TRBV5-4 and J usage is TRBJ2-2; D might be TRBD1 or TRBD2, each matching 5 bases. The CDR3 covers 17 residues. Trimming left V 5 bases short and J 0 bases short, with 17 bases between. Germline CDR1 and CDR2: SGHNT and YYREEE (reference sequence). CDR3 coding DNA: TGTGCCAGCAGTGACACGAGAGGGACCGCGAACACCGGGGAGCTGTTTTTT. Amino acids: CASSDTRGTANTGELFF.

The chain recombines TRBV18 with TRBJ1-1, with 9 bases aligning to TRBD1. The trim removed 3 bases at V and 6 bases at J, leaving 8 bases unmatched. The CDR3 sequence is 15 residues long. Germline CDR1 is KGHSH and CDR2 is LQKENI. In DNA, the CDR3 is TGTGCCAGCTCACCGGGACAGGGTAAGTTGGCTGAAGCTTTCTTT. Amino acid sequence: CASSPGQGKLAEAFF.

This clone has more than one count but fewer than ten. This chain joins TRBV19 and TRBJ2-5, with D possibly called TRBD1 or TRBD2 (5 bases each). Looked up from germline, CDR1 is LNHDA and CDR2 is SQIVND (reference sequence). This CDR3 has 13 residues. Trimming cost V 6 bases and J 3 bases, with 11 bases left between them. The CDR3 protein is CASRGTVKETQYF. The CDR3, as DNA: TGTGCCAGTAGAGGGACGGTGAAAGAGACCCAGTACTTC.

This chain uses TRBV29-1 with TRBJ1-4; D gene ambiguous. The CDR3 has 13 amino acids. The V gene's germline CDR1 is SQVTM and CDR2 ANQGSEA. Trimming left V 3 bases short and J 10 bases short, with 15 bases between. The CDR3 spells CSVESVPRGKLFF. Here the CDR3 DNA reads TGCAGCGTTGAGTCGGTCCCACGTGGAAAACTGTTTTTT. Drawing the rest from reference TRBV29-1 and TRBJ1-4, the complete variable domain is SAVISQKPSRDICQRGTSLTIQCQVDSQVTMMFWYRQQPGQSLTLIATANQGSEATYESGFVIDKFPISRPNLTFSTLTVSNMSPEDSSIYLCSVESVPRGKLFFGSGTQLSVL.

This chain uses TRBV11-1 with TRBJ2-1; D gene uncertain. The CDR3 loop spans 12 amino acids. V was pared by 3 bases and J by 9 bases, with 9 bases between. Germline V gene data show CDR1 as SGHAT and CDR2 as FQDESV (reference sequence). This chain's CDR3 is CASSLSITEQFF. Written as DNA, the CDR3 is TGTGCCAGCAGCTTGTCTATAACTGAGCAGTTCTTC.

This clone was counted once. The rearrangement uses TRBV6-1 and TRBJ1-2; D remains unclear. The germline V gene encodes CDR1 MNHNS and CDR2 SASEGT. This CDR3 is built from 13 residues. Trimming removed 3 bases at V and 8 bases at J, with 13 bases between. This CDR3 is CASSDVQEQGYTF. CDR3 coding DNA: TGTGCCAGCAGTGATGTGCAGGAGCAAGGCTACACCTTC.

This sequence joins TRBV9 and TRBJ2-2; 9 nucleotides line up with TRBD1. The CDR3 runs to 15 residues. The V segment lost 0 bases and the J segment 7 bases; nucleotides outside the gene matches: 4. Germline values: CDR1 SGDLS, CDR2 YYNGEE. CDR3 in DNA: TGTGCCAGCAGCGTAGGGACAGGGGAAATCGGGGAGCTGTTTTTT. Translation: CASSVGTGEIGELFF.